This paragraph covers one TCR beta chain sequence. V trimming: 6 bases; J trimming: 4 bases; junction bases outside the gene matches: 6. Germline-derived CDR1 and CDR2 are SGHRS and YFSETQ. The CDR3 has 14 residues. TCRdb itself ran the 5' RACE reads through MiXCR, one entry per CDR3 protein. The sample records tens of thousands of distinct CDR3 sequences, around 15% being singletons. These data belong to a study of T cells of healthy individuals. This chain uses TRBV5-1 with TRBJ2-2; 7 bases map to TRBD1. The clonotype was recovered from a human donor in good health. In DNA form, the CDR3 reads TGCGCCAGCAAACCGGGACAGTCCACCGGGGAGCTGTTTTTT. Its translation: CASKPGQSTGELFF.